A single sample is the source of the 14 T cell receptor beta chains below, sequenced in a study of T cell responses to AZD1222 COVID-19 vaccine (dated by TCRdb to the early 2020s). In the paper's terms, the time point label means: baseline before first vaccination. The library was built by means of the immunoSEQ multiplex PCR assay. The immuneACCESS repertoire file appears here via TCRdb, limited to in-frame rearrangements. These files lack a portion of the clones; in checked studies, under half of the deficit traces to unresolved V genes, and the cause of the others is not known. This sample comprises tens of thousands of clones, around nine tenths of them detected only once. Less than 9% of the sample belongs to the ten largest clones. The specimen comprised peripheral blood, sampled on day 0 of AZD1222 vaccination. These receptor sequences come from an adult in good health.

The chain carries TRBV25-1 and TRBJ2-1; 7 bases match TRBD1. The CDR3 contains 16 residues. The trim removed 6 bases at V and 0 bases at J, leaving 8 bases unmatched. Per germline, CDR1 MGHDK and CDR2 SYGVNS. The CDR3 region is CASSGPGGSSYNEQFF. CDR3 in DNA: TGTGCCAGCAGCGGCCCAGGGGGAAGCTCCTACAATGAGCAGTTCTTC.

This sequence joins TRBV9 and TRBJ2-5; 11 nucleotides agree with TRBD2. This CDR3 contains 16 residues. Germline CDR1 is SGDLS and CDR2 is YYNGEE. The trim removed 2 bases at V and 2 bases at J, leaving 5 bases unmatched. CDR3: CASSVGTSGGQETQYF. CDR3 bases: TGTGCCAGCAGCGTCGGGACTAGCGGAGGGCAAGAGACCCAGTACTTC.

This clone was counted a single time. The J gene is TRBJ1-5, the V gene TRBV29-1; 8 bases agree with TRBD1. From germline, CDR1 is SQVTM and CDR2 ANQGSEA. V trimming: 6 bases; J trimming: 0 bases; junction bases outside the gene matches: 4. This CDR3 comprises 14 residues. The DNA of the CDR3 is TGCAGCGTAGGACAGGGTTATAGCAATCAGCCCCAGCATTTT. It translates to CSVGQGYSNQPQHF.

The chain has TRBV20-1 and TRBJ2-3; perhaps TRBD2 as D (6 bases). The germline V gene encodes CDR1 DFQATT and CDR2 SNEGSKA (reference sequence). Between the trimmed V and J ends, which lost 6 bases and 10 bases, there was a span of 11 bases. This CDR3 is 10 amino acids long. CDR3 amino acids: CSAHGTPQYF. The DNA of the CDR3 is TGCAGTGCCCACGGGACTCCGCAGTATTTT.

The chain recombines TRBV27 with TRBJ1-1; D possibly corresponds to TRBD1 (5 bases). Germline CDR1 and CDR2: MNHEY and SMNVEV (reference sequence). The CDR3 covers 16 residues. Trimming shortened V by 0 bases and J by 2 bases, and 13 bases separated the two germline ends. Here the CDR3 DNA reads TGTGCCAGCAGTTTATCGAGTCTGGGACCTAACACTGAAGCTTTCTTT. Translating gives CASSLSSLGPNTEAFF.

The count of this clone is one. The chain employs TRBV4-3 and TRBJ2-7; tentative D call: TRBD1 (6 bases). V lost 1 base and J lost 5, with 18 bases in between. CDR1 LGHNA and CDR2 YSLEER come from the germline V gene. CDR3 length: 16 residues. The CDR3 loop reads CASSQVSYRDPHEQYF. The CDR3 coding sequence is TGCGCCAGCAGCCAAGTCAGCTACAGGGACCCCCACGAGCAGTACTTC.

The chain uses TRBV11-2 and TRBJ2-7; TRBD1 is a possible D gene (6 bases). CDR1 SGHAT and CDR2 FQNNGV come from the germline V gene. V lost 5 bases and J lost 2, with 13 bases in between. The CDR3 consists of 14 residues. CDR3 in amino acids: CASSTGTITYEQYF. DNA for the CDR3: TGTGCCAGCAGCACCGGGACAATAACCTACGAGCAGTACTTC.

The chain combines TRBV7-2 with TRBJ2-7; D may match TRBD1 or TRBD2 (6 bases each). The germline V gene encodes CDR1 SGHTA and CDR2 FQGNSA. This CDR3 is 15 amino acids long. Trimming left V 0 bases short and J 0 bases short, with 9 bases between. The CDR3 DNA sequence: TGTGCCAGCAGCTTAGCGGGGGGCCCCTCCTACGAGCAGTACTTC. Translating it yields CASSLAGGPSYEQYF.

J is TRBJ2-3 and V is TRBV5-1, with 7 bases that match TRBD2. Germline CDR1 SGHRS, CDR2 YFSETQ. The length of the CDR3 is 15 residues. The J segment lost 0 bases and the V segment lost 3 bases, leaving 4 bases of the junction unmatched. CDR3 loop: CASSWDYRSTDTQYF. The CDR3 DNA reads as TGCGCCAGCAGCTGGGACTATCGGAGCACAGATACGCAGTATTTT. Filled out from reference TRBV5-1 and TRBJ2-3, the complete variable domain reads KAGVTQTPRYLIKTRGQQVTLSCSPISGHRSVSWYQQTPGQGLQFLFEYFSETQRNKGNFPGRFSGRQFSNSRSEMNVSTLELGDSALYLCASSWDYRSTDTQYFGPGTRLTVL.

The J gene is TRBJ2-3, the V gene TRBV14; the D call may be TRBD1 or TRBD2 (5 bases each). Trimming stripped 4 bases from V and 2 bases from J, with 16 bases between. The CDR3 sequence is 16 residues long. Germline CDR1 SGHDN, CDR2 FVKESK. CDR3 protein: CASSPPRDGLTDTQYF. The CDR3 nucleotides read TGTGCCAGCAGCCCCCCCCGGGACGGTCTCACAGATACGCAGTATTTT.

The chain is built from TRBV11-2 and TRBJ2-7; 9 bases fit TRBD2. In germline, CDR1 is SGHAT, CDR2 FQNNGV. Germline trimming cut 0 bases from V and 5 bases from J; bases unmatched to any gene: 2. The CDR3 covers 14 residues. CDR3: CASSLDAGGDEQYF. CDR3 bases: TGTGCCAGCAGCTTAGACGCGGGAGGGGACGAGCAGTACTTC.

The gene calls are TRBV12-3 or TRBV12-4 and TRBJ2-1, with 11 bases lining up with TRBD2. Unmatched junction bases numbered 5, after V lost 6 bases and J lost 10 bases. This CDR3 spans 13 amino acids. The CDR3 nucleotides read TGTGCCAGCAGACTAGCGGGAGTAGAAGAGCAGTTCTTC. Translation: CASRLAGVEEQFF.

The V gene is TRBV19, the J gene TRBJ1-2; the D gene is possibly TRBD1 (5 bases). The CDR3 loop spans 14 amino acids. Trimming removed 3 bases at V and 4 bases at J, with 12 bases between. From germline, CDR1 is LNHDA and CDR2 SQIVND (reference sequence). CDR3 sequence (DNA): TGTGCCAGTAGTATTCTTGGGGGGTTCTATGGCTACACCTTC. This gives the protein CASSILGGFYGYTF. Full variable domain (outside the CDR3, taken from reference TRBV19 and TRBJ1-2): DGGITQSPKYLFRKEGQNVTLSCEQNLNHDAMYWYRQDPGQGLRLIYYSQIVNDFQKGDIAEGYSVSREKKESFPLTVTSAQKNPTAFYLCASSILGGFYGYTFGSGTRLTVV.

V is TRBV5-1 and J is TRBJ1-2; no clear D gene. V dropped 5 bases and J dropped 4 bases, with 12 bases sitting between them. The CDR3 has 13 residues. In germline, CDR1 is SGHRS, CDR2 YFSETQ. CDR3 sequence (DNA): TGCGCCAGCAGTACTCTCCCCTCCTATGGCTACACCTTC. Its translation: CASSTLPSYGYTF.